This T cell receptor beta chain emerged from a study of T cell responses to AZD1222 COVID-19 vaccine. Broader study findings: Regions 160-218 and 743-854 dominated among vaccine-associated CD4 TCRs spanning spike. Nearly half of the spike-specific TCRs reportedly recognize variant regions that carry no mutations. The peak T cell response came first, and repertoires were sampled only after it. Two AZD1222 doses significantly raised spike-specific TCR breadth and depth over controls.

With regard to this clone: Its antigen remains unknown.

The data were produced by immunoSEQ multiplex PCR, yet TCRdb's version contains in-frame clones alone and is incomplete. This table has some 200,000 clones, 80% to 95% appearing once. V lost 3 bases and J lost 0, with 15 bases in between. The CDR3 is 16 amino acids. Germline V CDR1 and CDR2: SEHNR, FQNEAQ (reference sequence). This TCR derives from an adult who received the AZD1222 COVID-19 vaccine. The chain combines TRBV7-9 with TRBJ2-7, with a possible D match to TRBD1 (6 bases). The sample here was peripheral blood, taken 28 days after the second AZD1222 dose. Written as DNA, the CDR3 is TGTGCCAGCAGCTTCCCTACTGACAGGTACTCCTACGAGCAGTACTTC. This encodes CASSFPTDRYSYEQYF.